The clone carrying this T cell receptor beta chain was observed a handful of times. The germline V gene encodes CDR1 SGHVS and CDR2 FQNEAQ. V lost 5 bases to trimming and J lost 12 bases, with 17 bases between them. The CDR3 consists of 12 residues. This entry belongs to a study of CD8 T cells in ankylosing spondylitis. Using quantitative 5'-RACE with molecular barcodes, the authors made TCR beta libraries. TCRdb passed the 5' RACE reads through MiXCR, listing each CDR3 protein once. Of some 270,000 distinct CDR3 sequences listed, more than 15% are singletons. This sequence originates from a male donor with ankylosing spondylitis or in good health (not recorded which). The chain employs TRBV7-8 and TRBJ2-7; D is unresolved. Sequences were obtained from blood, either unsorted or a sorted T cell fraction (not recorded which). CDR3 DNA: TGTGCCAGCAGCCCAAGCCCGGGCCCCACGTACTTC. Translating gives CASSPSPGPTYF.